The rows below give T cell receptor beta chains drawn from one sample of a study of cytomegalovirus exposure and HLA in healthy donors. Generated by immunoSEQ multiplex PCR, the TCRdb table keeps only in-frame clones and is missing some. Of some 150,000 clones in the sample, roughly 8.8% are singletons; the top ten hold roughly 6.4%. Material: PBMCs. The receptors here all came from a woman in her 40s in good health and CMV-seropositive. The CDR3 runs from the conserved cysteine through the conserved F or W. A D gene is named only where the DNA matches it firmly. Only part of the rows carry a size: once, few, many, or a class if the clone is expanded.

clone size: -; J gene: TRBJ1-2; D gene: TRBD1; V gene: TRBV5-5; CDR3 protein: CASSEQGASYGYTF; CDR3 DNA: TGTGCCAGCAGCGAACAGGGGGCCAGCTATGGCTACACCTTC
clone size: -; J gene: TRBJ2-3; D gene: -; V gene: TRBV5-1; CDR3 protein: CASSLQETTDTQYF; CDR3 DNA: TGCGCCAGCAGCTTACAGGAAACCACAGATACGCAGTATTTT
clone size: -; J gene: TRBJ1-2; D gene: -; V gene: TRBV14; CDR3 protein: CASSQGGRGPAYGYTF; CDR3 DNA: TGTGCCAGCAGCCAAGGAGGGCGGGGGCCGGCTTATGGCTACACCTTC
clone size: -; J gene: TRBJ2-5; D gene: -; V gene: TRBV5-1; CDR3 protein: CASSLAGLETQYF; CDR3 DNA: TGCGCCAGCAGCTTGGCAGGGCTAGAGACCCAGTACTTC
clone size: few; J gene: TRBJ2-2; D gene: -; V gene: TRBV11-1; CDR3 protein: CASSLRQGYTGELFF; CDR3 DNA: TGTGCCAGCAGCTTAAGGCAGGGTTACACCGGGGAGCTGTTTTTT
clone size: few; J gene: TRBJ2-7; D gene: -; V gene: TRBV5-6; CDR3 protein: CASSLQGGGEQYF; CDR3 DNA: TGTGCCAGCAGCTTACAGGGCGGGGGCGAGCAGTACTTC
clone size: few; J gene: TRBJ2-1; D gene: -; V gene: TRBV15; CDR3 protein: CATGRGGAYNEQFF; CDR3 DNA: TGTGCCACCGGGAGGGGGGGGGCCTACAATGAGCAGTTCTTC
clone size: -; J gene: TRBJ2-3; D gene: -; V gene: TRBV5-4; CDR3 protein: CASRSERGSEADTQYF; CDR3 DNA: TGTGCCAGCAGATCCGAACGGGGTTCTGAAGCAGATACGCAGTATTTT
clone size: few; J gene: TRBJ2-3; D gene: TRBD2; V gene: TRBV5-1; CDR3 protein: CASSLLAGGTDTQYF; CDR3 DNA: TGCGCCAGCAGCCTACTAGCGGGGGGCACAGATACGCAGTATTTT
clone size: few; J gene: TRBJ1-1; D gene: TRBD1; V gene: TRBV2; CDR3 protein: CASSDRDSVPEAFF; CDR3 DNA: TGTGCCAGCAGTGACCGGGACAGCGTCCCTGAAGCTTTCTTT
clone size: few; J gene: TRBJ2-5; D gene: -; V gene: TRBV7-2; CDR3 protein: CASSLVFSETQYF; CDR3 DNA: TGTGCCAGCAGCTTAGTTTTTTCGGAGACCCAGTACTTC
clone size: -; J gene: TRBJ1-1; D gene: -; V gene: TRBV19; CDR3 protein: CASSIDLQGYTEAFF; CDR3 DNA: TGTGCCAGTAGTATAGACCTACAGGGATACACTGAAGCTTTCTTT
clone size: few; J gene: TRBJ2-3; D gene: TRBD2; V gene: TRBV5-1; CDR3 protein: CASRLSGGAGSTDTQYF; CDR3 DNA: TGCGCCAGCAGATTAAGCGGGGGGGCCGGTAGCACAGATACGCAGTATTTT
clone size: few; J gene: TRBJ2-3; D gene: TRBD2; V gene: TRBV5-1; CDR3 protein: CASSLEASGVADTQYF; CDR3 DNA: TGCGCCAGCAGCTTGGAGGCTAGCGGGGTGGCAGATACGCAGTATTTT
clone size: few; J gene: TRBJ2-7; D gene: TRBD1; V gene: TRBV7-8; CDR3 protein: CASSLADRGPYEQYF; CDR3 DNA: TGTGCCAGCAGCTTAGCGGACAGGGGCCCCTACGAGCAGTACTTC
clone size: -; J gene: TRBJ2-3; D gene: TRBD2; V gene: TRBV7-2; CDR3 protein: CASSLEGSGGAGDTQYF; CDR3 DNA: TGTGCCAGCAGCTTAGAGGGTAGCGGGGGGGCGGGAGATACGCAGTATTTT
clone size: few; J gene: TRBJ1-2; D gene: -; V gene: TRBV5-1; CDR3 protein: CASSLEVGAIYGYTF; CDR3 DNA: TGCGCCAGCAGCTTGGAGGTGGGGGCAATCTATGGCTACACCTTC
clone size: -; J gene: TRBJ2-5; D gene: TRBD2; V gene: TRBV7-9; CDR3 protein: CASSLTRTSGGQETQYF; CDR3 DNA: TGTGCCAGCAGCCTTACAAGGACTAGCGGGGGTCAAGAGACCCAGTACTTC
clone size: few; J gene: TRBJ2-6; D gene: -; V gene: TRBV19; CDR3 protein: CASSSGANVLTF; CDR3 DNA: TGTGCCAGCTCCTCTGGGGCCAACGTCCTGACTTTC
clone size: -; J gene: TRBJ2-2; D gene: TRBD2; V gene: TRBV19; CDR3 protein: CASRSGGAPGELFF; CDR3 DNA: TGTGCCAGTAGGAGCGGGGGGGCCCCCGGGGAGCTGTTTTTT
clone size: few; J gene: TRBJ2-2; D gene: -; V gene: TRBV28; CDR3 protein: CASSFLGFTGELFF; CDR3 DNA: TGTGCCAGCAGTTTTCTCGGGTTCACCGGGGAGCTGTTTTTT
clone size: -; J gene: TRBJ1-2; D gene: -; V gene: TRBV5-1; CDR3 protein: CASSRGDGEHYGYTF; CDR3 DNA: TGCGCCAGCAGCCGGGGGGACGGCGAACACTATGGCTACACCTTC
clone size: -; J gene: TRBJ2-3; D gene: -; V gene: TRBV11-1; CDR3 protein: CASSRGQHTDTQYF; CDR3 DNA: TGTGCCAGCAGCCGCGGACAGCACACAGATACGCAGTATTTT
clone size: few; J gene: TRBJ1-2; D gene: TRBD1; V gene: TRBV19; CDR3 protein: CASSMTGVNYGYTF; CDR3 DNA: TGTGCCAGTAGTATGACAGGGGTTAACTATGGCTACACCTTC
clone size: few; J gene: TRBJ1-1; D gene: -; V gene: TRBV14; CDR3 protein: CASSPEDKGGTEAFF; CDR3 DNA: TGTGCCAGCAGCCCAGAGGACAAAGGGGGCACTGAAGCTTTCTTT
clone size: -; J gene: TRBJ2-1; D gene: TRBD2; V gene: TRBV29-1; CDR3 protein: CSGGLAGGDNEQFF; CDR3 DNA: TGCAGCGGCGGACTAGCGGGGGGCGACAATGAGCAGTTCTTC
clone size: few; J gene: TRBJ1-4; D gene: -; V gene: TRBV5-1; CDR3 protein: CASSLSGEKLFF; CDR3 DNA: TGCGCCAGCAGCTTGTCCGGGGAAAAACTGTTTTTT
clone size: -; J gene: TRBJ2-1; D gene: TRBD2; V gene: TRBV5-4; CDR3 protein: CASSPPGTSGNNEQFF; CDR3 DNA: TGTGCCAGCAGCCCACCGGGGACTAGCGGAAACAATGAGCAGTTCTTC
clone size: -; J gene: TRBJ2-5; D gene: TRBD2; V gene: TRBV10-2; CDR3 protein: CASSEGGVGTQYF; CDR3 DNA: TGCGCCAGCAGTGAGGGGGGGGTTGGGACCCAGTACTTC
clone size: -; J gene: TRBJ1-5; D gene: -; V gene: TRBV6-5; CDR3 protein: CASSYSYRDQPQHF; CDR3 DNA: TGTGCCAGCAGTTACTCGTACAGAGATCAGCCCCAGCATTTT
clone size: -; J gene: TRBJ2-7; D gene: -; V gene: TRBV6-4; CDR3 protein: CASSAQSSSYEQYF; CDR3 DNA: TGTGCCAGCAGTGCGCAATCGAGCTCCTACGAGCAGTACTTC
clone size: -; J gene: TRBJ2-2; D gene: -; V gene: TRBV5-1; CDR3 protein: CASSTLGGGTGELFF; CDR3 DNA: TGCGCCAGCAGCACCCTAGGGGGTGGCACCGGGGAGCTGTTTTTT
clone size: few; J gene: TRBJ1-2; D gene: TRBD1; V gene: TRBV5-1; CDR3 protein: CASSGRTGDYGYTF; CDR3 DNA: TGCGCCAGCAGCGGAAGGACAGGGGACTATGGCTACACCTTC
clone size: -; J gene: TRBJ2-1; D gene: -; V gene: TRBV2; CDR3 protein: CASSLDSSYNEQFF; CDR3 DNA: TGTGCCAGCAGTCTGGACAGCTCCTACAATGAGCAGTTCTTC
clone size: few; J gene: TRBJ1-2; D gene: -; V gene: TRBV15; CDR3 protein: CATSRRWTEPNYGYTF; CDR3 DNA: TGTGCCACCAGCAGACGTTGGACAGAACCTAACTATGGCTACACCTTC
clone size: -; J gene: TRBJ2-7; D gene: -; V gene: TRBV7-8; CDR3 protein: CASSRLEVYEQYF; CDR3 DNA: TGTGCCAGCAGCCGACTTGAGGTGTACGAGCAGTACTTC
clone size: -; J gene: TRBJ1-3; D gene: TRBD1; V gene: TRBV11-3; CDR3 protein: CASSLAGTVLPMAGNTIYF; CDR3 DNA: TGTGCCAGCAGCTTAGCCGGGACAGTTCTTCCCATGGCTGGAAACACCATATATTTT
clone size: few; J gene: TRBJ1-1; D gene: TRBD1; V gene: TRBV29-1; CDR3 protein: CSVAPGQGRAFF; CDR3 DNA: TGCAGCGTCGCCCCGGGACAGGGACGAGCTTTCTTT
clone size: -; J gene: TRBJ1-1; D gene: -; V gene: TRBV9; CDR3 protein: CASSVDLPGTLNTEAFF; CDR3 DNA: TGTGCCAGCAGCGTAGATCTCCCGGGAACCTTGAACACTGAAGCTTTCTTT
clone size: -; J gene: TRBJ2-1; D gene: TRBD2; V gene: TRBV5-1; CDR3 protein: CASSGPTSGYNEQFF; CDR3 DNA: TGCGCCAGCAGCGGCCCGACTAGCGGCTACAATGAGCAGTTCTTC
clone size: -; J gene: TRBJ2-7; D gene: TRBD2; V gene: TRBV4-2; CDR3 protein: CASSQETLAGGSSYEQYF; CDR3 DNA: TGTGCCAGCAGCCAAGAGACGCTAGCGGGGGGTAGCTCCTACGAGCAGTACTTC
clone size: -; J gene: TRBJ2-7; D gene: -; V gene: TRBV6-5; CDR3 protein: CASSSTGSYEQYF; CDR3 DNA: TGTGCCAGCAGTTCCACAGGATCCTACGAGCAGTACTTC
clone size: -; J gene: TRBJ2-5; D gene: TRBD1; V gene: TRBV9; CDR3 protein: CASSAGQGGQETQYF; CDR3 DNA: TGTGCCAGCAGCGCGGGACAGGGGGGACAAGAGACCCAGTACTTC
clone size: few; J gene: TRBJ2-2; D gene: TRBD1; V gene: TRBV2; CDR3 protein: CATDQGQGSGELFF; CDR3 DNA: TGTGCCACCGACCAGGGACAGGGGTCCGGGGAGCTGTTTTTT
clone size: few; J gene: TRBJ2-1; D gene: TRBD1; V gene: TRBV5-6; CDR3 protein: CASSWGQGSNNEQFF; CDR3 DNA: TGTGCCAGCAGCTGGGGACAGGGGTCGAACAATGAGCAGTTCTTC
clone size: few; J gene: TRBJ2-1; D gene: -; V gene: TRBV19; CDR3 protein: CASSIMVATTNNEQFF; CDR3 DNA: TGTGCCAGTAGTATCATGGTGGCAACTACGAACAATGAGCAGTTCTTC
clone size: -; J gene: TRBJ2-7; D gene: TRBD1; V gene: TRBV19; CDR3 protein: CASSPLAPGQEHYEQYF; CDR3 DNA: TGTGCCAGTAGTCCCCTCGCGCCGGGACAGGAACATTACGAGCAGTACTTC
clone size: -; J gene: TRBJ2-3; D gene: TRBD1; V gene: TRBV4-1; CDR3 protein: CASSRGQGLDTQYF; CDR3 DNA: TGCGCCAGCAGCCGAGGACAGGGACTGGATACGCAGTATTTT
clone size: -; J gene: TRBJ1-2; D gene: -; V gene: TRBV5-6; CDR3 protein: CASSLSGGGGYTF; CDR3 DNA: TGTGCCAGCAGCCTGTCGGGGGGCGGGGGCTACACCTTC
clone size: few; J gene: TRBJ2-5; D gene: TRBD2; V gene: TRBV6-5; CDR3 protein: CASSFFGTRPQETQYF; CDR3 DNA: TGTGCCAGCAGTTTTTTTGGGACTAGGCCCCAAGAGACCCAGTACTTC
clone size: few; J gene: TRBJ2-3; D gene: -; V gene: TRBV19; CDR3 protein: CASSNGGPDTQYF; CDR3 DNA: TGTGCCAGTAGTAACGGGGGGCCAGATACGCAGTATTTT
clone size: few; J gene: TRBJ1-2; D gene: -; V gene: TRBV2; CDR3 protein: CASSGRQNLGYTF; CDR3 DNA: TGTGCCAGCAGTGGAAGACAAAATTTGGGCTACACCTTC
clone size: few; J gene: TRBJ1-4; D gene: -; V gene: TRBV21-1; CDR3 protein: CASSKGPGTNEKLFF; CDR3 DNA: TGTGCCAGCAGCAAAGGGCCAGGAACTAATGAAAAACTGTTTTTT
clone size: -; J gene: TRBJ1-4; D gene: TRBD1; V gene: TRBV2; CDR3 protein: CASGTGGEKLFF; CDR3 DNA: TGTGCCAGCGGGACAGGAGGTGAAAAACTGTTTTTT
clone size: few; J gene: TRBJ1-1; D gene: TRBD1; V gene: TRBV7-2; CDR3 protein: CASSSAGTGNLNTEAFF; CDR3 DNA: TGTGCCAGCAGCTCCGCCGGGACAGGGAACTTGAACACTGAAGCTTTCTTT
clone size: few; J gene: TRBJ2-1; D gene: TRBD2; V gene: TRBV7-2; CDR3 protein: CASSLGGAGGYNEQFF; CDR3 DNA: TGTGCCAGCAGCTTAGGGGGAGCGGGGGGGTACAATGAGCAGTTCTTC
clone size: -; J gene: TRBJ2-1; D gene: -; V gene: TRBV5-1; CDR3 protein: CASSSRGPLYNEQFF; CDR3 DNA: TGCGCCAGCAGCTCCAGGGGCCCCCTCTACAATGAGCAGTTCTTC